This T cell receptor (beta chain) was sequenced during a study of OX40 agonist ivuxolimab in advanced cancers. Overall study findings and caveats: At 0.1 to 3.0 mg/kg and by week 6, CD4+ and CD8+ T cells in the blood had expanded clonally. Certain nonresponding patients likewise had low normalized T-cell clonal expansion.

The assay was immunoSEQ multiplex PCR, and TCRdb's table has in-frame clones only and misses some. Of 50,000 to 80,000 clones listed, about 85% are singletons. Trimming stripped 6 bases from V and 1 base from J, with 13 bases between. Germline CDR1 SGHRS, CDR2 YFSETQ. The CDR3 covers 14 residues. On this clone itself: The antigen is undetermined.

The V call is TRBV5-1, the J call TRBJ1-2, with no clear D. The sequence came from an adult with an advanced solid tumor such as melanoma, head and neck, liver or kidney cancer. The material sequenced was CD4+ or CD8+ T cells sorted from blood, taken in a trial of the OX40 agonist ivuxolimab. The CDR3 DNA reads TGCGCCAGCACCCTTGGTGGGCTTAACTATGGCTACACCTTC. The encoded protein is CASTLGGLNYGYTF.